This T cell receptor beta chain was observed in a study of T-cell memory formation after mild COVID-19. Concerning this clonotype itself: The antigen is undetermined.

Each CDR3 protein is one row after TCRdb ran MiXCR on the 5' RACE reads. The sample yields 450,000 to 650,000 distinct CDR3 sequences, roughly a fifth seen once. Study observations and caveats: The authors left the SARS-CoV-2 specificity of second-wave clones peaking on day 37 unconfirmed.

The sequence derives from an adult woman who had mild COVID-19 (a few samples of this study predate the infection). Cell type and time point are not known. Sequenced: PBMCs or a T cell subset sorted from them (not recorded which).

CDR3 sequence: CASRGGGNYGYTF. CDR3 DNA: TGTGCCAGTAGGGGCGGGGGAAACTATGGCTACACCTTC. The chain uses TRBV2 and TRBJ1-2, with a possible D match to TRBD1 (5 bases). The CDR3 runs to 13 residues. The germline CDR1 and CDR2 sequences are SNHLY and FYNNEI. V was shortened by 9 bases and J by 2 bases, with 13 bases between the two germline ends.